The T cell receptor (beta chain) described here comes from a study of blood T cell repertoires in COVID-19. On the study more broadly: Samples came from the United States, Italy and Spain, spanning acute and convalescent COVID-19. Sample material is recorded as cDNA or gDNA derived from T cells, B-cell-depleted T cells, or PBMCs.

Authors' analysis steps: The authors estimated nucleated cell counts from reference gene primer amplification. Sequencing was performed with immunoSEQ multiplex PCR; in TCRdb, only in-frame clones are kept and a portion is missing. V and J calls and clone size are those listed in that table; D and trimming were worked out from the DNA. Of about 73,000 clones in the sample, about 83% are singletons; the top ten hold 5% to 6%. Germline V gives CDR1 SGHKS, CDR2 YYEKEE (reference sequence). Trimming removed 4 bases from V and 1 base from J, with 12 bases in between. The CDR3 covers 15 residues. Sequencing input: peripheral blood. The receptor was isolated from a man aged 45-65 years with active COVID-19. V is TRBV5-5 and J is TRBJ1-3; D ambiguous. The CDR3 DNA is TGTGCCAGCAGCCTTGAGTTGTGGTCTGGAAACACCATATATTTT. Translation: CASSLELWSGNTIYF.